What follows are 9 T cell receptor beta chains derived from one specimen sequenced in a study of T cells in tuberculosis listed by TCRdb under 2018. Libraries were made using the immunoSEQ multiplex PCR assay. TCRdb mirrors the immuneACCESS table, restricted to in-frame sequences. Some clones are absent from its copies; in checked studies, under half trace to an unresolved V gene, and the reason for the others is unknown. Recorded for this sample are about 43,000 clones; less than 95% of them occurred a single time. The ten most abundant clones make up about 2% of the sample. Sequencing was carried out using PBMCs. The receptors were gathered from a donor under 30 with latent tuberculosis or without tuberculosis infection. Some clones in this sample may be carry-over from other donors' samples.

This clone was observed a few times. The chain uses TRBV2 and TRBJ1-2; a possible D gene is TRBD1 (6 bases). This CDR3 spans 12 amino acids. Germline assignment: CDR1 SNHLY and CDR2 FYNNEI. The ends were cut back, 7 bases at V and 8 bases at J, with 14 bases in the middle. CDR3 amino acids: CASTENRDGYTF. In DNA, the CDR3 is TGTGCCAGCACCGAAAACAGGGACGGCTACACCTTC.

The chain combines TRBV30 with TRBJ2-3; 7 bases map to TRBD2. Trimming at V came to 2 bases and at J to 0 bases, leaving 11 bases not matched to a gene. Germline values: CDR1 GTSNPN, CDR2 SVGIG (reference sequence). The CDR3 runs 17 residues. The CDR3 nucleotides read TGTGCCTGGAGTATCCAGCGGGGCTTCTCTAGCACAGATACGCAGTATTTT. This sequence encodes CAWSIQRGFSSTDTQYF.

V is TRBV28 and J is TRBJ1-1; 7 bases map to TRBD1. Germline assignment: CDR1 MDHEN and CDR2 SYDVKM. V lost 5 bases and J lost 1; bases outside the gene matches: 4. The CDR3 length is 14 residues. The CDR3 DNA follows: TGTGCCAGCAGTCGGGACAGTAAGAACACTGAAGCTTTCTTT. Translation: CASSRDSKNTEAFF.

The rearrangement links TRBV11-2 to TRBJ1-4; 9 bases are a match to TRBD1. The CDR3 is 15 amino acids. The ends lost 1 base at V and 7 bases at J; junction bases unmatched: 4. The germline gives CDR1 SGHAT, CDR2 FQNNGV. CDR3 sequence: CASSLGDRDFEKLFF. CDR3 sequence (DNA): TGTGCCAGCAGCTTAGGGGACAGGGATTTTGAAAAACTGTTTTTT.

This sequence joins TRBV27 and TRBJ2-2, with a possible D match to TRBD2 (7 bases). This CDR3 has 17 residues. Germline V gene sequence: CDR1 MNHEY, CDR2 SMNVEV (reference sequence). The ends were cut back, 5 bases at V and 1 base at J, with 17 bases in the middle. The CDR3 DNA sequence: TGTGCCAGCAGTACCTACAGGGACTACCTGAACACCGGGGAGCTGTTTTTT. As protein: CASSTYRDYLNTGELFF.

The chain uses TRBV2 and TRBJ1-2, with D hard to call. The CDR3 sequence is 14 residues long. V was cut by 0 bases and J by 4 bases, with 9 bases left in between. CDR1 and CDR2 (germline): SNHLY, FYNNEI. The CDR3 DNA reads TGTGCCAGCAGTGAAGCTGGGCAGGCCTATGGCTACACCTTC. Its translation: CASSEAGQAYGYTF.

As DNA, the CDR3 is TGTGCCAGCAGCCCCACTGGCGGGGAGGGCCCAGAAGATACGCAGTATTTT. Its translation: CASSPTGGEGPEDTQYF. The chain employs TRBV7-9 and TRBJ2-3; TRBD2 matches at 7 bases. Germline loops: CDR1 SEHNR, CDR2 FQNEAQ (reference sequence). There are 17 residues in the CDR3. J lost 5 bases, V lost 5 bases, and 16 bases had no gene match.

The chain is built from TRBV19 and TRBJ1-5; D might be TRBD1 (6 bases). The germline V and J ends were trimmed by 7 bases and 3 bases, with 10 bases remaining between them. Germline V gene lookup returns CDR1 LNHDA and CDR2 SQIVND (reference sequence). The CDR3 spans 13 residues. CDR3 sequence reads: CASNGQNNQPQHF. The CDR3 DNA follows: TGTGCCAGTAACGGACAGAACAATCAGCCCCAGCATTTT.

CDR3 loop: CASSLAGRGLYEQYF. The CDR3 nucleotides read TGTGCCAGCAGCTTAGCAGGCAGGGGTCTCTACGAGCAGTACTTC. The J gene is TRBJ2-7, the V gene TRBV7-9, with a possible D match to TRBD1 (6 bases). Germline V lookup: CDR1 SEHNR, CDR2 FQNEAQ (reference sequence). The CDR3 totals 15 residues. The V end lost 0 bases, the J end lost 3 bases, and 12 bases lay between the germline ends.